A selection of T cell receptor beta chains follows, all from one sample in a study of T-cell memory formation after mild COVID-19. MiXCR was run by TCRdb on the 5' RACE reads, yielding one entry per CDR3 protein. This sample has 350,000 to 450,000 distinct CDR3 sequences, with approximately 24% found just once. Sequences were obtained from PBMCs or a T cell subset sorted from them (not recorded which). These receptors originate from an adult woman who had mild COVID-19 (a few samples of this study predate the infection). Cell type and time point are not known. The CDR3 runs from the conserved cysteine through the conserved F or W. A D gene is named only where the DNA matches it firmly. Size tells how often a clone was seen (once, few, many) or the class of an expanded clone, and some rows leave it out.

J: TRBJ2-7
D: .
V: TRBV29-1
size: .
DNA: TGCAGCGTTGAAGGGGGTACCACCTACGAGCAGTACTTC
CDR3: CSVEGGTTYEQYF

J: TRBJ1-1
D: TRBD1
V: TRBV20-1
size: few
DNA: TGCAGTGCTAGATTACAGGGGGCGCGCACTGAAGCTTTCTTT
CDR3: CSARLQGARTEAFF

J: TRBJ2-7
D: .
V: TRBV30
size: few
DNA: TGTGCCTCCCCCGGACAAGGGGGCTACGAGCAGTACTTC
CDR3: CASPGQGGYEQYF

J: TRBJ2-1
D: .
V: TRBV4-1
size: .
DNA: TGCGCCAGCAGCCTAATAGGAGGGCGGCTAAGGGGCAATGAGCAGTTCTTC
CDR3: CASSLIGGRLRGNEQFF

J: TRBJ2-7
D: .
V: TRBV12-3/TRBV12-4
size: .
DNA: TGTGCCAGCAGTACACTAGCCATTTCGGCCAGGTACTTC
CDR3: CASSTLAISARYF

J: TRBJ2-7
D: TRBD2
V: TRBV13
size: .
DNA: TGTGCCAGCAGCGGGCGACTAGCGTCGAGTGAGCAGTACTTC
CDR3: CASSGRLASSEQYF

J: TRBJ2-3
D: TRBD1
V: TRBV20-1
size: .
DNA: TGCAGTTCCAGGGGACAGGAGAACACAGATACGCAGTATTTT
CDR3: CSSRGQENTDTQYF

J: TRBJ2-7
D: TRBD1
V: TRBV29-1
size: .
DNA: TGCAGTGGGGGGGACAGGGTCTACGAGCAGTACTTC
CDR3: CSGGDRVYEQYF

J: TRBJ2-2
D: .
V: TRBV7-6
size: .
DNA: TGTGCCAGCAGCTTAGTTCTCAGGGGCGGAGGCGGGGAGCTGTTTTTT
CDR3: CASSLVLRGGGGELFF

J: TRBJ2-7
D: TRBD1
V: TRBV6-2/TRBV6-3
size: few
DNA: TGTGCCAGCAGCCTCCTGGGGACAGGAACCTACGAGCAGTACTTC
CDR3: CASSLLGTGTYEQYF

J: TRBJ2-1
D: TRBD2
V: TRBV19
size: few
DNA: TGTGCCAGTAGTCCGACTAGCGGGAGAGGTGGGGATGAGCAGTTCTTC
CDR3: CASSPTSGRGGDEQFF

J: TRBJ2-7
D: TRBD1
V: TRBV6-5
size: few
DNA: TGTGCCAGCAGTTCGACAGGGCGATCCTACGAGCAGTACTTC
CDR3: CASSSTGRSYEQYF

J: TRBJ2-7
D: TRBD1
V: TRBV7-6
size: few
DNA: TGTGCCAGCAGCCCGGGTAGGGGGCGCGCCTACGAGCAGTACTTC
CDR3: CASSPGRGRAYEQYF

J: TRBJ2-7
D: .
V: TRBV19
size: few
DNA: TGTGCCAGTAGTATAAGAGGCATGGGCTACGAGCAGTACTTC
CDR3: CASSIRGMGYEQYF

J: TRBJ1-3
D: .
V: TRBV9
size: .
DNA: TGTGCCAGCAGCGAGGGAAATAAGGGGTTTCGAAACACCATATATTTT
CDR3: CASSEGNKGFRNTIYF

J: TRBJ1-2
D: .
V: TRBV24-1
size: few
DNA: TGTGCCACCAGTGATCCACTCGACAGCTATGGCTACACCTTC
CDR3: CATSDPLDSYGYTF

J: TRBJ1-3
D: TRBD1
V: TRBV4-1
size: few
DNA: TGCGCCAGCAGCCCAAAACCGACAGGGATCTCTGGAAACACCATATATTTT
CDR3: CASSPKPTGISGNTIYF

J: TRBJ1-1
D: TRBD1
V: TRBV15
size: .
DNA: TGTGCCACCAGCAGAGTATTAGGGCAGGGGGCGATTGCTTTCTTT
CDR3: CATSRVLGQGAIAFF

J: TRBJ2-7
D: .
V: TRBV7-9
size: .
DNA: TGTGCCAGCAGCGCGGACAGCCAAGCCTCCTACGAGCAGTACTTC
CDR3: CASSADSQASYEQYF

J: TRBJ2-3
D: .
V: TRBV12-3/TRBV12-4
size: few
DNA: TGTGCCAGCAGTTTACTATCGGGGACAGATACGCAGTATTTT
CDR3: CASSLLSGTDTQYF

J: TRBJ2-2
D: TRBD1
V: TRBV20-1
size: .
DNA: TGCAGTGCCCTCCCGGGACAGGGATGGACCGGGGAGCTGTTTTTT
CDR3: CSALPGQGWTGELFF

J: TRBJ2-3
D: TRBD1
V: TRBV6-1
size: .
DNA: TGTGCCAGCAGTTGGAACAGGGGGCAAGGAGATACGCAGTATTTT
CDR3: CASSWNRGQGDTQYF

J: TRBJ1-1
D: .
V: TRBV7-9
size: .
DNA: TGTGCCAGCAGCCCCGGACTGGGGTACACTGAAGCTTTCTTT
CDR3: CASSPGLGYTEAFF

J: TRBJ2-1
D: .
V: TRBV7-9
size: few
DNA: TGTGCCAGCAGGCCTGGGTTGACAGACAATGAGCAGTTCTTC
CDR3: CASRPGLTDNEQFF

J: TRBJ1-1
D: .
V: TRBV13
size: .
DNA: TGTGCCAGCAGTCCAACGGACAGGAACACTGAAGCTTTCTTT
CDR3: CASSPTDRNTEAFF

J: TRBJ1-2
D: .
V: TRBV7-9
size: .
DNA: TGTGCCCTAGGATCCGGGACTAACTATGGCTACACCTTC
CDR3: CALGSGTNYGYTF

J: TRBJ1-1
D: .
V: TRBV6-1
size: .
DNA: TGTGCCAGCAACCTCTTCGAGAACCTTGAAGCTTTCTTT
CDR3: CASNLFENLEAFF

J: TRBJ2-3
D: TRBD1
V: TRBV12-3/TRBV12-4
size: .
DNA: TGTGCCAGCAGCCTAACCGGGACAGGACATTCAGATACGCAGTATTTT
CDR3: CASSLTGTGHSDTQYF

J: TRBJ1-5
D: .
V: TRBV10-3
size: .
DNA: TGTGCCATCAGCGGGGGTAATCAGCCCCAGCATTTT
CDR3: CAISGGNQPQHF

J: TRBJ2-7
D: .
V: TRBV7-8
size: few
DNA: TGTGCCAGCAGCTTAGGGACCCAGCTCGAGCAGTACTTC
CDR3: CASSLGTQLEQYF

J: TRBJ2-3
D: .
V: TRBV12-3/TRBV12-4
size: few
DNA: TGTGCCAGCAGTTCCCCTGCCGTTTTGGTAGGGGGTACAGATACGCAGTATTTT
CDR3: CASSSPAVLVGGTDTQYF

J: TRBJ2-3
D: .
V: TRBV6-2/TRBV6-3
size: .
DNA: TGTGCCAGCAGTTACGGGTCGATCACAGATACGCAGTATTTT
CDR3: CASSYGSITDTQYF

J: TRBJ2-7
D: TRBD1
V: TRBV6-5
size: .
DNA: TGTGCCAGCAGTAAACCGGGACAGGGCTCCTACGAGCAGTACTTC
CDR3: CASSKPGQGSYEQYF

J: TRBJ2-5
D: TRBD1
V: TRBV5-1
size: .
DNA: TGCGCCAGCAGGAGGACAGGGGGAGTGGAGACCCAGTACTTC
CDR3: CASRRTGGVETQYF

J: TRBJ2-3
D: .
V: TRBV7-2
size: few
DNA: TGTGCCAGCAGCTACCAGGGCCTGGCGCAGTATTTT
CDR3: CASSYQGLAQYF

J: TRBJ2-1
D: TRBD2
V: TRBV27
size: .
DNA: TGTGCCAGCAGTTCTAGCGGGAAATATCGAAGCAATGAGCAGTTCTTC
CDR3: CASSSSGKYRSNEQFF

J: TRBJ2-7
D: .
V: TRBV10-3
size: .
DNA: TGTGCCATCAAAGACCCGACAGGCAATTTCTCCTACGAGCAGTACTTC
CDR3: CAIKDPTGNFSYEQYF

J: TRBJ2-1
D: .
V: TRBV7-2
size: .
DNA: TGTGCCAGCAGAACCACTCAGTACAATGAGCAGTTCTTC
CDR3: CASRTTQYNEQFF

J: TRBJ2-1
D: .
V: TRBV4-3
size: .
DNA: TGCGCCAGCAGCCAAGAAGCTAGGGCCTACAATGAGCAGTTCTTC
CDR3: CASSQEARAYNEQFF

J: TRBJ2-1
D: TRBD2
V: TRBV27
size: .
DNA: TGTGCCAGCAGCCATCGTGGGACTAGCGGGGGGGCGGTAGGGAATGAGCAGTTCTTC
CDR3: CASSHRGTSGGAVGNEQFF